This T cell receptor (beta chain) originates from a study of patients and donors after allogeneic stem cell transplantation. The ends lost 10 bases at V and 2 bases at J; junction bases unmatched: 6. CDR3 size: 13 residues. The germline CDR1 and CDR2 sequences are ENHRY and SYGVKD. This clonotype was observed a handful of times. TCRdb reprocessed the RT-PCR reads via MiXCR and lists one record per CDR3 protein. The sample consists of around 150,000 distinct CDR3 sequences, about 36% of them appearing once. Sample: blood, either unsorted or a sorted T cell fraction (not recorded which). The origin of this receptor is a human donor who was either an allogeneic HSCT recipient or a stem cell or donor lymphocyte infusion donor (not recorded which). It is not recorded whose cells these are; they may come from a transplant donor. This rearrangement joins TRBV10-3 to TRBJ1-2; 8 bases are a match to TRBD1. CDR3 sequence: CANRGGVNYGYTF. CDR3 in DNA: TGTGCCAACAGGGGGGGTGTCAACTATGGCTACACCTTC.